This T cell receptor beta chain derives from a study of blood T cell repertoires in COVID-19. Overall study: Both acute and convalescent COVID-19 samples were obtained from the United States, Italy and Spain. T cells, B-cell-depleted T cells, or PBMCs provided the cDNA or gDNA that served as material.

In the authors' workflow: From reference gene primer amplification, estimates of nucleated cell counts were derived. Sequencing was performed with immunoSEQ multiplex PCR; in TCRdb, only in-frame clones are kept and a portion is missing. That table furnishes V, J and clone size, whereas the DNA furnished D and trimming. The table has 250,000 to 300,000 clones, about nine tenths seen once. This TCR came from a man between 50 and 59 years old with acute or convalescent COVID-19. Sample: peripheral blood.

CDR3 protein: CASRTTGSYNEQFF. The CDR3, as DNA: TGTGCCAGCAGAACAACAGGGTCCTACAATGAGCAGTTCTTC. The chain links TRBV6-5 to TRBJ2-1, with D possibly being TRBD1 (6 bases). The CDR3 extends over 14 amino acids. Deletions cut 6 bases from V and 1 base from J, with 10 bases between. CDR1 and CDR2 (germline): MNHEY, SVGAGI.